This T cell receptor (beta chain) was observed in a study of cytomegalovirus exposure and HLA in healthy donors. Study outcomes and limitations: Another analysis was done later, and it associated roughly 15,000 TCR beta sequences with HLA alleles at 0.05 false discovery rate.

This clone occurred once. The antigen remains undetermined. Looked up from germline, CDR1 is MNHEY and CDR2 is SMNVEV (reference sequence). Trimming left V 3 bases short and J 0 bases short, with 9 bases between. This CDR3 has 16 residues. Primers included in the PCR were 60 Vbeta and 13 Jbeta primers. The repertoire was sequenced with immunoSEQ multiplex PCR; TCRdb's copy has only in-frame clones and lacks some. In the table there are approximately 180,000 clones, around 80% of which are singletons. This TCR came from a woman in her sixties in good health and CMV-seropositive. V is TRBV27 and J is TRBJ1-6, with D perhaps TRBD1 (6 bases). The sequenced sample consisted of PBMCs. The CDR3 loop reads CASSLTGSSYNSPLHF. In DNA form, the CDR3 reads TGTGCCAGCAGTTTGACAGGAAGCTCCTATAATTCACCCCTCCACTTT.